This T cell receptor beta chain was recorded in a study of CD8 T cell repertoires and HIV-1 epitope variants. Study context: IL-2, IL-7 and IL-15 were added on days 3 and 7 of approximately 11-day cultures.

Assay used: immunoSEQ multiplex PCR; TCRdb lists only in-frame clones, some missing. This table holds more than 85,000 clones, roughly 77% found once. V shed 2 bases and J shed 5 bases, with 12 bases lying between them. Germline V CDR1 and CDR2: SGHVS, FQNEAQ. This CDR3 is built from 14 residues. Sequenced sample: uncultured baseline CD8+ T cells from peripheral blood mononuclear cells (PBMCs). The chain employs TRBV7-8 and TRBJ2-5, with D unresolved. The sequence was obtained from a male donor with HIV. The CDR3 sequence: CASSLRAAPETQYF. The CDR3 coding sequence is TGTGCCAGCAGCTTAAGGGCCGCCCCTGAGACCCAGTACTTC.